The 2 T cell receptor beta chains presented below share a single source sample, sequenced in a study of cytomegalovirus exposure and HLA in healthy donors. PCR employed 60 Vbeta and 13 Jbeta primers. Generated by immunoSEQ multiplex PCR, the TCRdb table keeps only in-frame clones and is missing some. The table has 150,000 to 200,000 clones, 80% seen once. The sample consisted of PBMCs. Source of these receptors: a woman aged 40 to 50 in good health and CMV-seronegative.

V gene TRBV5-4 combines with J gene TRBJ2-3, with 9 bases lining up with TRBD2. Germline V gene sequence: CDR1 SGHNT, CDR2 YYREEE (reference sequence). The V segment lost 0 bases and the J segment 2 bases; nucleotides outside the gene matches: 4. The CDR3 length is 16 residues. This chain's CDR3 is CASSLGLAVLTDTQYF. The CDR3 DNA follows: TGTGCCAGCAGCTTGGGACTAGCGGTTCTCACAGATACGCAGTATTTT. Based on the CDR3 plus reference TRBV5-4 and TRBJ2-3, the full variable domain is ETGVTQSPTHLIKTRGQQVTLRCSSQSGHNTVSWYQQALGQGPQFIFQYYREEENGRGNFPPRFSGLQFPNYSSELNVNALELDDSALYLCASSLGLAVLTDTQYFGPGTRLTVL.

The chain links TRBV7-9 to TRBJ2-3; D might be TRBD1 (6 bases). The CDR3 covers 12 residues. The V end was cut by 1 base, the J end by 14 bases, with 13 bases between. Germline-derived CDR1 and CDR2 are SEHNR and FQNEAQ (reference sequence). The CDR3 DNA is TGTGCCAGCAGCTTAGAGACAGGAACTGCGTATTTT. Translated: CASSLETGTAYF.